The 21 T cell receptor beta chains listed next were all sequenced from one sample in a study of CD8 T cells in Susac syndrome. Reverse transcription of roughly 0.5 to 1 ug RNA was carried out with random hexamers. Each CDR3 protein gets one entry after TCRdb re-called the immunoSEQ multiplex PCR reads with MiXCR. The table records 180,000 or so distinct CDR3 sequences, around 95% of them present only once. Source material: CD4+ T cells from PBMCs. The receptor set was obtained from a human donor in good health.

The V gene is TRBV3-1, the J gene TRBJ1-3; 8 positions agree with TRBD1. The CDR3 is 15 amino acids. V gave up 3 bases and J gave up 2 bases; unmatched junction bases: 3. Per the germline V gene, CDR1 is LGHDT and CDR2 is YNNKEL (reference sequence). The CDR3 spells CASSQDRVAGNTIYF. CDR3 in DNA: TGTGCCAGCAGCCAGGACAGGGTAGCTGGAAACACCATATATTTT.

The DNA of the CDR3 is TGTGCCAGCAGCTTTGGAGCGGACAGCACAGATACGCAGTATTTT. Residues: CASSFGADSTDTQYF. J is TRBJ2-3 and V is TRBV7-9, with D possibly being TRBD2 (5 bases). Between the trimmed V and J ends, which lost 3 bases and 0 bases, there was a span of 10 bases. This CDR3 spans 15 amino acids. Germline loops: CDR1 SEHNR, CDR2 FQNEAQ (reference sequence).

The CDR3 region has the DNA TGTGCCAGCAGTACCGGGGTAGCCCCCATCGCGGAGACCCAGTACTTC. Encoded protein: CASSTGVAPIAETQYF. The V gene is TRBV6-2 or TRBV6-3, the J gene TRBJ2-5; tentatively, D is TRBD2 (5 bases). The germline V gene encodes CDR1 MNHEY and CDR2 SVGEGT. V was shortened by 5 bases and J by 5 bases, with 21 bases between the two germline ends. This CDR3 has 16 amino acids.

The chain has TRBV29-1 and TRBJ2-3, with 7 bases aligning to TRBD2. The CDR3 covers 14 residues. Per germline, CDR1 SQVTM and CDR2 ANQGSEA. The V and J ends lost 6 bases and 4 bases, in that order; junction bases with no gene match: 10. CDR3: CSVTRSGAPDTQYF. The CDR3 nucleotides are TGCAGCGTAACTCGAAGCGGGGCGCCAGATACGCAGTATTTT.

This chain uses TRBV9 with TRBJ1-2, with D possibly being TRBD1 (5 bases). The CDR3 contains 13 residues. The V gene's germline CDR1 is SGDLS and CDR2 YYNGEE. Trimming took 4 bases from V and 7 from J, leaving 14 bases between them. The chain's CDR3 is CASSFRESGGYTF. Written as DNA, the CDR3 is TGTGCCAGCAGCTTCAGGGAGAGTGGTGGCTACACCTTC.

The V gene is TRBV4-3, the J gene TRBJ1-2, with D unclear. Germline V gives CDR1 LGHNA, CDR2 YSLEER. V lost 0 bases, J lost 6 bases, and 8 bases lay in between. This CDR3 is 13 amino acids long. The CDR3 bases are TGCGCCAGCAGCCAAGATTTCATCGATGGCTACACCTTC. This gives the protein CASSQDFIDGYTF.

This chain joins TRBV30 and TRBJ1-6, with unresolved D. Trimming removed 0 bases at V and 10 bases at J, with 13 bases between. CDR1 and CDR2 from the germline V gene are GTSNPN and SVGIG (reference sequence). The CDR3 runs to 14 residues. Here the CDR3 reads CAWSVRRAGSPLHF. Written as DNA, the CDR3 is TGTGCCTGGAGTGTACGAAGGGCGGGATCACCCCTCCACTTT.

This clonotype is a singleton in its sample. The chain is built from TRBV6-5 and TRBJ1-1; D is undetermined. The V end was cut by 7 bases, the J end by 2 bases, with 8 bases between. Per the germline V gene, CDR1 is MNHEY and CDR2 is SVGAGI. The CDR3 runs 12 residues. CDR3 coding DNA: TGTGCCAGCAAGAACAGAAACACTGAAGCTTTCTTT. Protein: CASKNRNTEAFF.

This chain links TRBV20-1 with TRBJ2-7; 7 bases agree with TRBD1. The CDR3 has 14 amino acids. The V gene's germline CDR1 is DFQATT and CDR2 SNEGSKA (reference sequence). V trimming: 5 bases; J trimming: 0 bases; junction bases outside the gene matches: 7. CDR3 sequence (DNA): TGCAGTGCTGCCGGAGGACAGGCCTCCTACGAGCAGTACTTC. Translated: CSAAGGQASYEQYF.

This rearrangement joins TRBV3-1 to TRBJ2-3, with no clear D. Germline CDR1 reads LGHDT; CDR2 reads YNNKEL (reference sequence). The germline V and J ends were trimmed by 0 bases and 2 bases, with 6 bases remaining between them. The CDR3 consists of 14 residues. DNA of the CDR3: TGTGCCAGCAGCCAAGAGAGCTTCACAGATACGCAGTATTTT. Amino acid sequence: CASSQESFTDTQYF.

The J gene is TRBJ1-6, the V gene TRBV28; D remains ambiguous. The V end lost 7 bases, the J end lost 8 bases, and 15 bases lay between the germline ends. CDR3 length: 14 amino acids. Germline values: CDR1 MDHEN, CDR2 SYDVKM. The CDR3 coding sequence is TGTGCCAGCATCGTCCGGGCCCGGGATTCACCCCTCCACTTT. Translated: CASIVRARDSPLHF.

The chain carries TRBV29-1 and TRBJ2-3; TRBD2 matches at 10 bases. This CDR3 comprises 15 residues. V was clipped by 5 bases and J by 0 bases; unmatched bases: 5. The V gene's germline CDR1 is SQVTM and CDR2 ANQGSEA. The CDR3: CSVSSGGTSTDTQYF. The CDR3 DNA reads as TGCAGCGTTTCTAGCGGGGGAACTAGCACAGATACGCAGTATTTT.

The chain uses TRBV27 and TRBJ1-1, with D perhaps matching TRBD1 (5 bases). Germline loops: CDR1 MNHEY, CDR2 SMNVEV (reference sequence). CDR3 length: 15 residues. The V end lost 8 bases, the J end lost 7 bases, and 23 bases lay between the germline ends. CDR3 amino acids: CASGLGAGAEGEAFF. CDR3 coding DNA: TGTGCCAGCGGGCTAGGGGCCGGGGCGGAGGGTGAAGCTTTCTTT.

J is TRBJ2-2 and V is TRBV4-3; perhaps TRBD1 as D (5 bases). The germline CDR1 and CDR2 sequences are LGHNA and YSLEER. The V end lost 5 bases, the J end lost 5 bases, and 12 bases lay between the germline ends. The CDR3 extends over 14 amino acids. CDR3 region: CASSAQRGTGELFF. The CDR3 region has the DNA TGCGCCAGCAGCGCCCAAAGGGGTACCGGGGAGCTGTTTTTT.

This clonotype was seen a few times. The chain employs TRBV27 and TRBJ1-6; D may be TRBD1 (6 bases). Germline V gene sequence: CDR1 MNHEY, CDR2 SMNVEV (reference sequence). Trimming took off 3 bases at V and 10 bases at J, with 10 bases between the two ends. CDR3 length: 13 residues. This chain's CDR3 is CASSLGGGSPLHF. The CDR3 region has the DNA TGTGCCAGCAGTTTGGGCGGGGGCTCACCCCTCCACTTT.

The chain carries TRBV29-1 and TRBJ1-4, with D tentatively TRBD1 (5 bases). Germline V gene sequence: CDR1 SQVTM, CDR2 ANQGSEA. The CDR3 contains 13 residues. V was clipped by 5 bases and J by 7 bases, with 14 bases between them. CDR3 region: CSVLPGFGEKLFF. In DNA, the CDR3 is TGCAGCGTTTTACCAGGGTTTGGTGAAAAACTGTTTTTT.

The chain combines TRBV27 with TRBJ1-1; D is perhaps TRBD1 (6 bases). Germline V lookup: CDR1 MNHEY, CDR2 SMNVEV (reference sequence). V dropped 6 bases and J dropped 1 base, with 12 bases sitting between them. The CDR3 is 14 amino acids. The CDR3 nucleotides read TGTGCCAGCAGAAAACAGGGAGGGAACACTGAAGCTTTCTTT. Its protein is CASRKQGGNTEAFF.

This clonotype was seen once. The genes are TRBV15 and TRBJ2-7; D ambiguous. From germline, CDR1 is LNHNV and CDR2 YYDKDF (reference sequence). The CDR3 contains 15 residues. V lost 0 bases and J lost 4, with 13 bases in between. The DNA for the CDR3 is TGTGCCACCAGCAGAGATCTTGCGCGGAATTACGAGCAGTACTTC. Its translation: CATSRDLARNYEQYF.

The CDR3 DNA follows: TGCGCCAGCAGCTCCGGGGACAGGAGACAAGAGACCCAGTACTTC. Its protein product is CASSSGDRRQETQYF. V and J are TRBV5-1 and TRBJ2-5; 8 nucleotides agree with TRBD1. The CDR3 runs 15 residues. The V segment lost 3 bases and the J segment 2 bases; nucleotides outside the gene matches: 6. The germline V gene encodes CDR1 SGHRS and CDR2 YFSETQ.

The rearrangement joins TRBV5-1 to TRBJ2-5; D is possibly TRBD2 (5 bases). With 4 bases removed from V and 0 bases from J, the gap between germline ends came to 13 bases. The CDR3 contains 15 residues. Germline CDR1 reads SGHRS; CDR2 reads YFSETQ. CDR3 amino acids: CASSAGSRYQETQYF. In DNA, the CDR3 is TGCGCCAGCAGCGCGGGCTCCCGGTACCAAGAGACCCAGTACTTC.

The chain is built from TRBV2 and TRBJ2-7; 9 positions match TRBD1. Germline V CDR1 and CDR2: SNHLY, FYNNEI. J was trimmed by 5 bases and V by 7 bases; bases with no gene match: 6. CDR3 length equals 13 residues. The CDR3 nucleotides are TGTGCCAGCAACCGAGACAGGGGGAACGAGCAGTACTTC. It codes for CASNRDRGNEQYF.